This section outlines one T cell receptor (beta chain) sequence together with its context. This CDR3 has 16 amino acids. From germline, CDR1 is SGHTA and CDR2 FQGNSA. Trimming at V came to 1 base and at J to 6 bases, leaving 6 bases not matched to a gene. The data were taken from a study of blood T cell repertoires in COVID-19. Overall study: Sites in the United States, Italy and Spain provided acute and convalescent COVID-19 samples.

Clones were read by immunoSEQ multiplex PCR, and TCRdb kept only the in-frame ones, dropping some. The sample carries tens of thousands of clones, approximately 80% recorded once. This chain joins TRBV7-2 and TRBJ2-2; 9 nucleotides line up with TRBD2. Sequencing used peripheral blood. The clonotype originates from a man aged 60-69 years with acute or convalescent COVID-19. The DNA for the CDR3 is TGTGCCAGCAGCTTAGTTGGCGGGGGGGCTCCCGGGGAGCTGTTTTTT. Amino acids: CASSLVGGGAPGELFF.